The rows below give T cell receptor beta chains drawn from one sample of a study of OX40 agonist ivuxolimab in advanced cancers. Repertoires were generated with immunoSEQ multiplex PCR, while TCRdb's copy carries only in-frame clones and drops some. The sample yields 68,000 or so clones, less than 90% seen once. The sample was CD4+ or CD8+ T cells sorted from blood, taken in a trial of the OX40 agonist ivuxolimab. The receptors shown here come from an adult with an advanced solid tumor such as melanoma, head and neck, liver or kidney cancer. The CDR3 runs from the conserved cysteine through the conserved F or W. A D gene is named only where the DNA matches it firmly. Clone size is shown for a subset of rows, as once, few, many or a class of expanded clone.

size	V	D	J	CDR3	DNA
.	TRBV18	.	TRBJ1-1	CASSPLGVGMNTEAFF	TGTGCCAGCTCACCTTTGGGTGTGGGAATGAACACTGAAGCTTTCTTT
.	TRBV6-5	.	TRBJ1-3	CASSAGRAGNTIYF	TGTGCCAGCAGCGCAGGCAGGGCCGGAAACACCATATATTTT
.	TRBV13	TRBD2	TRBJ2-5	CASRRGLAGGPVETQYF	TGTGCCAGCAGAAGGGGACTAGCGGGGGGGCCTGTCGAGACCCAGTACTTC
.	TRBV19	.	TRBJ1-1	CASSTDTRGAAFF	TGTGCCAGTAGTACCGACACCAGGGGAGCGGCTTTCTTT
.	TRBV18	TRBD1	TRBJ1-2	CASSPLGQGAGYTF	TGTGCCAGCTCACCATTGGGACAGGGGGCTGGCTACACCTTC
.	TRBV6-5	TRBD1	TRBJ1-2	CASSYARGVYGYTF	TGTGCCAGCAGTTATGCCAGGGGGGTCTATGGCTACACCTTC
many	TRBV4-3	.	TRBJ1-1	CASSRTSTTEAFF	TGCGCCAGCAGCCGAACTTCTACCACTGAAGCTTTCTTT
.	TRBV29-1	TRBD1	TRBJ1-1	CSVRTGTMNTEAFF	TGCAGCGTCCGGACAGGAACCATGAACACTGAAGCTTTCTTT
.	TRBV6-5	TRBD2	TRBJ2-1	CASSYRTSGRTEQFF	TGTGCCAGCAGTTACCGGACTAGCGGGAGAACTGAGCAGTTCTTC
.	TRBV10-3	TRBD1	TRBJ2-3	CAIRDRVPDTQYF	TGTGCCATCAGGGACAGGGTCCCAGATACGCAGTATTTT
.	TRBV7-6	TRBD1	TRBJ2-7	CASSLDNRGYEQYF	TGTGCCAGCAGCTTAGATAACAGGGGGTACGAGCAGTACTTC
.	TRBV7-9	TRBD1	TRBJ1-6	CASSLRTGALSDSPLHF	TGTGCCAGCAGCTTAAGGACAGGGGCCCTATCAGATTCACCCCTCCACTTT
.	TRBV29-1	.	TRBJ1-4	CSVGNWRGTGNEKLFF	TGCAGCGTTGGAAATTGGAGGGGAACAGGGAATGAAAAACTGTTTTTT
.	TRBV7-2	.	TRBJ2-3	CASSHNTDTQYF	TGTGCCAGCAGCCACAACACAGATACGCAGTATTTT
few	TRBV7-2	TRBD2	TRBJ2-3	CASSFLAGFSTDTQYF	TGTGCCAGCAGCTTTTTAGCGGGGTTTAGCACAGATACGCAGTATTTT
.	TRBV13	.	TRBJ2-1	CASSLRVYNEQFF	TGTGCCAGCAGCTTAAGGGTATACAATGAGCAGTTCTTC
.	TRBV29-1	TRBD1	TRBJ2-1	CSVEPRRQGSSYNEQFF	TGCAGCGTTGAACCCCGCAGACAGGGAAGCTCCTACAATGAGCAGTTCTTC
.	TRBV11-2	TRBD1	TRBJ1-1	CASSFRQGQNTEAFF	TGTGCCAGCAGCTTTAGACAGGGTCAGAACACTGAAGCTTTCTTT
.	TRBV4-2	.	TRBJ2-7	CASSLARTYEQYF	TGTGCCAGCAGCCTTGCTAGAACCTACGAGCAGTACTTC
.	TRBV28	.	TRBJ1-2	CASSLRSGGGYGYTF	TGTGCCAGCAGTTTACGCTCAGGAGGTGGCTATGGCTACACCTTC
.	TRBV19	TRBD1	TRBJ1-5	CASRQTGFNQPQHF	TGTGCCAGTAGACAGACAGGGTTCAATCAGCCCCAGCATTTT
.	TRBV19	.	TRBJ2-3	CASGYTDTQYF	TGTGCCAGTGGGTACACAGATACGCAGTATTTT
.	TRBV7-8	.	TRBJ1-5	CASSLALLKPQHF	TGTGCCAGCAGCTTAGCGTTGTTGAAGCCCCAGCATTTT
.	TRBV5-1	.	TRBJ2-5	CASSLGQGRQETQYF	TGCGCCAGCAGCTTGGGCCAAGGGCGCCAGGAGACCCAGTACTTC
.	TRBV30	TRBD1	TRBJ2-1	CAWTGGPQSYNEQFF	TGTGCCTGGACAGGGGGCCCCCAATCCTACAATGAGCAGTTCTTC
.	TRBV27	TRBD1	TRBJ1-4	CASSLQTGGNEKLFF	TGTGCCAGCAGTTTACAAACAGGGGGCAATGAAAAACTGTTTTTT
once	TRBV28	.	TRBJ2-1	CASTPGGRPNEQFF	TGTGCCAGCACCCCTGGGGGCCGGCCCAATGAGCAGTTCTTC
.	TRBV7-2	.	TRBJ2-3	CASNHLGPASPDTQYF	TGTGCCAGCAACCACCTAGGCCCCGCTAGCCCAGATACGCAGTATTTT
.	TRBV7-2	.	TRBJ1-3	CASSLNYGNTIYF	TGTGCCAGCAGCTTAAATTATGGAAACACCATATATTTT
.	TRBV18	TRBD2	TRBJ2-5	CASSPLAGVQETQYF	TGTGCCAGCTCACCTCTAGCGGGGGTTCAAGAGACCCAGTACTTC
.	TRBV28	TRBD1	TRBJ2-3	CASSLYVGTATITDTQYF	TGTGCCAGCAGTTTATATGTGGGGACAGCTACTATCACAGATACGCAGTATTTT
.	TRBV15	.	TRBJ2-2	CATRGEAGQKVTGELFF	TGTGCCACCAGAGGAGAAGCGGGACAGAAAGTCACCGGGGAGCTGTTTTTT
.	TRBV25-1	TRBD1	TRBJ1-2	CASSEEGARFGYTF	TGTGCCAGCAGTGAAGAGGGGGCGCGTTTTGGCTACACCTTC
once	TRBV2	.	TRBJ1-4	CASMAGSNEKLFF	TGTGCCAGCATGGCAGGGTCAAATGAAAAACTGTTTTTT
.	TRBV19	TRBD1	TRBJ1-5	CASSRGTGENQPQHF	TGTGCCAGTAGTCGGGGGACAGGCGAGAATCAGCCCCAGCATTTT
.	TRBV28	.	TRBJ1-1	CASSPGDIRMNTEAFF	TGTGCCAGCAGTCCCGGGGACATCCGCATGAACACTGAAGCTTTCTTT
.	TRBV18	TRBD1	TRBJ1-1	CASSGGQGDSEAFF	TGTGCCAGCTCGGGAGGACAGGGTGATTCTGAAGCTTTCTTT
once	TRBV23-1	.	TRBJ1-5	CASSQSRGLGQPQHF	TGCGCCAGCAGTCAATCCCGGGGGCTGGGACAGCCCCAGCATTTT
.	TRBV28	.	TRBJ1-5	CASSPPWGSRRGQPQHF	TGTGCCAGCAGCCCACCCTGGGGCAGTAGGAGAGGTCAGCCCCAGCATTTT
few	TRBV19	.	TRBJ2-5	CASRGGGETQYF	TGTGCCAGCAGGGGCGGCGGGGAGACCCAGTACTTC
.	TRBV29-1	TRBD2	TRBJ2-3	CSFSGGPDTQYF	TGCAGCTTTTCGGGGGGGCCAGATACGCAGTATTTT
.	TRBV6-1	.	TRBJ2-2	CASSESLQDSGELFF	TGTGCCAGCAGTGAAAGCTTACAGGATTCCGGGGAGCTGTTTTTT
few	TRBV7-2	TRBD2	TRBJ2-3	CASSLAGGGASTDTQYF	TGTGCCAGCAGCTTAGCTGGCGGGGGGGCTAGCACAGATACGCAGTATTTT